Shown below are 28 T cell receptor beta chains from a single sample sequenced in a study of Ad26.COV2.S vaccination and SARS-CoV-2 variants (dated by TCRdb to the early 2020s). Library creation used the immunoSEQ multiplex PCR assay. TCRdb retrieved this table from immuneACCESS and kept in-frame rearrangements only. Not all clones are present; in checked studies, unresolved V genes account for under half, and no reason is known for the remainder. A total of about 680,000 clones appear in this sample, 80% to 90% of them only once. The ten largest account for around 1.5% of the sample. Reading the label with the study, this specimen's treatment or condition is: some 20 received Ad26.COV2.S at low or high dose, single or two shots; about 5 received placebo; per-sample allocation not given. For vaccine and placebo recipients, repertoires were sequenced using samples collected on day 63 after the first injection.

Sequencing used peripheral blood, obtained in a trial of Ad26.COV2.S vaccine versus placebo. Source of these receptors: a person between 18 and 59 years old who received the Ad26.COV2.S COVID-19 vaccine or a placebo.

The CDR3 spells CASSYSGGGAAYEQYF. As DNA, the CDR3 is TGTGCCAGCAGTTACTCGGGCGGGGGAGCCGCCTACGAGCAGTACTTC. V is TRBV6-2 or TRBV6-3 and J is TRBJ2-7; 7 nucleotides match TRBD2. The CDR3 spans 16 residues. V dropped 0 bases and J dropped 2; count of bases not matched to a gene: 7. CDR1 and CDR2 from the germline V gene are MNHEY and SVGEGT.

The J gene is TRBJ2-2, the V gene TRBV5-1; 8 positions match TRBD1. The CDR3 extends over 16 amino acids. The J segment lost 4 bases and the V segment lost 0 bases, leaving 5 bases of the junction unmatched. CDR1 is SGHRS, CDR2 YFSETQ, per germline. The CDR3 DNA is TGCGCCAGCAGCTTGGACGGGACAGGTGTCACCGGGGAGCTGTTTTTT. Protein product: CASSLDGTGVTGELFF.

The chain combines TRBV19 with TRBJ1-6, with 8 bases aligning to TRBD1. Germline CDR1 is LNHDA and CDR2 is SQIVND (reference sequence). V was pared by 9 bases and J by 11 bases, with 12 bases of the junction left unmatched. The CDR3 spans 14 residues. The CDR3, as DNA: TGTGCCAGCTCAGACGGACAGGGTGGCGCACCCCTCCACTTT. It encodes CASSDGQGGAPLHF.

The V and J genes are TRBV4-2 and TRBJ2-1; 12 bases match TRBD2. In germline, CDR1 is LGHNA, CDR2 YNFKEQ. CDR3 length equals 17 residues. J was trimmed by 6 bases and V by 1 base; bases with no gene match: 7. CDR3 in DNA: TGTGCCAGCAGCCAAGGACTAGCGGGGGAAAAGGTCAATGAGCAGTTCTTC. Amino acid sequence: CASSQGLAGEKVNEQFF.

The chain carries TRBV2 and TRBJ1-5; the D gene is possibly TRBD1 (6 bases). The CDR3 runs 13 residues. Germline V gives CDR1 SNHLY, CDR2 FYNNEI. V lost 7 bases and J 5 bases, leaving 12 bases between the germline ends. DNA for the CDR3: TGTGCCAGCAACGTGGGACAATATCAGCCCCAGCATTTT. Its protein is CASNVGQYQPQHF. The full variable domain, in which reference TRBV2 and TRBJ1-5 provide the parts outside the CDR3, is EPEVTQTPSHQVTQMGQEVILRCVPISNHLYFYWYRQILGQKVEFLVSFYNNEISEKSEIFDDQFSVERPDGSNFTLKIRSTKLEDSAMYFCASNVGQYQPQHFGDGTRLSIL.

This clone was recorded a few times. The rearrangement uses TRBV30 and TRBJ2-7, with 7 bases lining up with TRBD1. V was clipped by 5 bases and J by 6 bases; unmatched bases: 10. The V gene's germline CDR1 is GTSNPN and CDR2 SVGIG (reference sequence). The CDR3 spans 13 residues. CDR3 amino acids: CAWATQGWREQYF. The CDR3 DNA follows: TGTGCCTGGGCGACACAGGGGTGGCGCGAGCAGTACTTC.

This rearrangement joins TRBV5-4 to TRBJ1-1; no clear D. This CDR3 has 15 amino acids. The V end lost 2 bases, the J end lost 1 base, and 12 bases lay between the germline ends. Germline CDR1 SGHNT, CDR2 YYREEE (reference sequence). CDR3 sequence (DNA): TGTGCCAGCAGCTTTTCGGGGTTTTCGAACACTGAAGCTTTCTTT. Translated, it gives CASSFSGFSNTEAFF.

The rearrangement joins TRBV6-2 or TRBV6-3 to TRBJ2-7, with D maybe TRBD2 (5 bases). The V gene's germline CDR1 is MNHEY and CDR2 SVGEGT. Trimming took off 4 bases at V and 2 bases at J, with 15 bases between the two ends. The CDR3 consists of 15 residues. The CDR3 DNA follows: TGTGCCAGCAGTTCGGACTCAAAAGGGACCTACGAGCAGTACTTC. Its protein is CASSSDSKGTYEQYF.

The CDR3 protein is CASSSTGNEQFF. The CDR3 DNA reads as TGTGCCAGCAGCTCCACAGGGAATGAGCAGTTCTTC. The chain carries TRBV7-2 and TRBJ2-1, with a weak D call TRBD1 (6 bases). Germline V CDR1 and CDR2: SGHTA, FQGNSA. Trimming removed 4 bases from V and 7 bases from J, with 8 bases in between. This CDR3 spans 12 amino acids. Combining the CDR3 with reference TRBV7-2 and TRBJ2-1 gives the whole variable domain GAGVSQSPSNKVTEKGKDVELRCDPISGHTALYWYRQSLGQGLEFLIYFQGNSAPDKSGLPSDRFSAERTGGSVSTLTIQRTQQEDSAVYLCASSSTGNEQFFGPGTRLTVL.

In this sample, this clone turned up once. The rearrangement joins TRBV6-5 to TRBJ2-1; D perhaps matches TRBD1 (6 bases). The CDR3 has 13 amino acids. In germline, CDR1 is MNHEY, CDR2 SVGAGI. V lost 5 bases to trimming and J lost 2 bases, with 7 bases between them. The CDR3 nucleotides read TGTGCCAGCAGTCGGGACACCTACAATGAGCAGTTCTTC. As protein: CASSRDTYNEQFF.

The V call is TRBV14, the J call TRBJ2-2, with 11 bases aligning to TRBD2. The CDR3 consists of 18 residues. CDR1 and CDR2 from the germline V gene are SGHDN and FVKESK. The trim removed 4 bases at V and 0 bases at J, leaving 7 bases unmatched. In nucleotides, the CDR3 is TGTGCCAGCAGCCGCGACCTAGCGGGAGGTTCGAACACCGGGGAGCTGTTTTTT. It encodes CASSRDLAGGSNTGELFF.

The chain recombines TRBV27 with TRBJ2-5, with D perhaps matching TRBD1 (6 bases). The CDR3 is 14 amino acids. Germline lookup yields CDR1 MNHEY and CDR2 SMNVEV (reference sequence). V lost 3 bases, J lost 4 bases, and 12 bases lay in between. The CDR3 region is CASSLAGTRETQYF. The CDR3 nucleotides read TGTGCCAGCAGTTTGGCCGGGACAAGAGAGACCCAGTACTTC.

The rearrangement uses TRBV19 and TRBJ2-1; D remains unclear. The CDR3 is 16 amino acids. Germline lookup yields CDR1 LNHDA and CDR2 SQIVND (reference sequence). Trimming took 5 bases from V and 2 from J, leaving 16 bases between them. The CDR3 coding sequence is TGTGCCAGTAGTCCACCCCGGCAGGCAACCTACAATGAGCAGTTCTTC. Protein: CASSPPRQATYNEQFF.

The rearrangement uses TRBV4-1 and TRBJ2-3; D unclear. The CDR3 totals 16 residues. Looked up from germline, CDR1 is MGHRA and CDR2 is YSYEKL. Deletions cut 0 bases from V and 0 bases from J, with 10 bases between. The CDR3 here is CASSQEPGISTDTQYF. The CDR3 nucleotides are TGCGCCAGCAGCCAAGAACCCGGAATCAGCACAGATACGCAGTATTTT.

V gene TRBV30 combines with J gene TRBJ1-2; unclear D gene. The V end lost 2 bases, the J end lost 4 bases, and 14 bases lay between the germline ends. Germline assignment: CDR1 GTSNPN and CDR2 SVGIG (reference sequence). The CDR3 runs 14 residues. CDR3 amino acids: CAWSPNHRRYGYTF. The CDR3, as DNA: TGTGCCTGGAGTCCAAACCACCGGCGCTATGGCTACACCTTC.

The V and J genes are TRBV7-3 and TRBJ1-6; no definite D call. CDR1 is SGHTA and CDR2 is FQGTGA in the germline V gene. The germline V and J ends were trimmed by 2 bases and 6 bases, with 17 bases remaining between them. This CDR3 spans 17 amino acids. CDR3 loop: CASSLGSRGNFNSPLHF. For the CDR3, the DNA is TGTGCCAGCAGCTTAGGATCGCGGGGAAACTTTAATTCACCCCTCCACTTT. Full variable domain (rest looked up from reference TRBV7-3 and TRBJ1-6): GAGVSQTPSNKVTEKGKYVELRCDPISGHTALYWYRQSLGQGPEFLIYFQGTGAADDSGLPNDRFFAVRPEGSVSTLKIQRTERGDSAVYLCASSLGSRGNFNSPLHFGNGTRLTVT.

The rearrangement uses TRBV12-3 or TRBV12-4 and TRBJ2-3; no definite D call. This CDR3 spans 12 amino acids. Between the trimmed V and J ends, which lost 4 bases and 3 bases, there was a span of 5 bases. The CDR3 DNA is TGTGCCAGCAGTTCTAGGACAGATACGCAGTATTTT. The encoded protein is CASSSRTDTQYF.

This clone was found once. The CDR3 nucleotides are TGTGCCTGGAGTTCACCCGTCACTGCGGGACGCTACAATGAGCAGTTCTTC. Translating gives CAWSSPVTAGRYNEQFF. This chain uses TRBV30 with TRBJ2-1, with D maybe TRBD2 (6 bases). CDR3 length equals 17 residues. CDR1 is GTSNPN, CDR2 SVGIG, per germline (reference sequence). The V gene lost 2 bases and the J gene lost 3 bases, with 20 bases spanning the gap.

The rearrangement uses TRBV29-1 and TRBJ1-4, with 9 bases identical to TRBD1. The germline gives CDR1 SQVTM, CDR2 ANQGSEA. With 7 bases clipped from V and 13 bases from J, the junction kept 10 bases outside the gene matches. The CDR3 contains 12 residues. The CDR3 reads CSGGTGTKGLFF. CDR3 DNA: TGCAGCGGCGGGACAGGGACGAAAGGACTGTTTTTT.

The DNA of the CDR3 is TGTGCCAGCAGTCCGGTCTCGTCCTATGGCTACACCTTC. Protein sequence: CASSPVSSYGYTF. The J gene is TRBJ1-2, the V gene TRBV6-5; no firm D call. CDR1 and CDR2 from the germline V gene are MNHEY and SVGAGI. Between the trimmed V and J ends, which lost 5 bases and 4 bases, there was a span of 11 bases. The CDR3 runs to 13 residues.

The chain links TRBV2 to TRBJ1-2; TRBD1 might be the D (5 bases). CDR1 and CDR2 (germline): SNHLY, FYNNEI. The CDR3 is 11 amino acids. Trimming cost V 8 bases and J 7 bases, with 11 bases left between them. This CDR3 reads CASRRDSGYTF. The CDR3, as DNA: TGTGCCAGCCGGAGGGACTCTGGCTACACCTTC.

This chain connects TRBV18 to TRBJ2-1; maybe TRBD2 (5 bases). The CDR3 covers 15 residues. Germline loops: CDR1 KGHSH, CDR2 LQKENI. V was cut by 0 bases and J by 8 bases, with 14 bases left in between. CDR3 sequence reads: CASSPPSGSGYEQFF. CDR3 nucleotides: TGTGCCAGCTCACCACCAAGCGGTTCTGGGTATGAGCAGTTCTTC. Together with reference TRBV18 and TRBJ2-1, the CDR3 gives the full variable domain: NAGVMQNPRHLVRRRGQEARLRCSPMKGHSHVYWYRQLPEEGLKFMVYLQKENIIDESGMPKERFSAEFPKEGPSILRIQQVVRGDSAAYFCASSPPSGSGYEQFFGPGTRLTVL.

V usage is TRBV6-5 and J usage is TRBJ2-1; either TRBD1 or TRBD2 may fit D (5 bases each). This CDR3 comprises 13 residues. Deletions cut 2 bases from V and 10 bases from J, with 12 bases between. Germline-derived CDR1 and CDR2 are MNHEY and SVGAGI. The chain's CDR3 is CASSYPGRHEQFF. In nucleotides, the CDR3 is TGTGCCAGCAGTTACCCGGGACGTCACGAGCAGTTCTTC.

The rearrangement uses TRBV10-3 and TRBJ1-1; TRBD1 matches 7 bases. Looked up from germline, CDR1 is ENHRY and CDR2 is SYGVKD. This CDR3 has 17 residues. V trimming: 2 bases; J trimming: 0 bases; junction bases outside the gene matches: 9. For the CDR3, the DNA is TGTGCCATCAGTGAGAGAGGGGGCGGAAACATGAACACTGAAGCTTTCTTT. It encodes CAISERGGGNMNTEAFF.

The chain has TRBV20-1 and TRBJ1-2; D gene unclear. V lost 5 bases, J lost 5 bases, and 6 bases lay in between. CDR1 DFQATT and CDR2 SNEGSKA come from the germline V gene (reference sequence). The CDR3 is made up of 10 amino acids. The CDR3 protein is CSAQEYGYTF. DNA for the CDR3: TGCAGTGCTCAAGAATATGGCTACACCTTC.

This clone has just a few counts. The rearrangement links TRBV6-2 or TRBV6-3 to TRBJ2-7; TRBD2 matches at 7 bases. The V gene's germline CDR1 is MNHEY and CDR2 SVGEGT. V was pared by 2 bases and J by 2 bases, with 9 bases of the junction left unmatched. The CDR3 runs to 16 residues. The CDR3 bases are TGTGCCAGCAGTTACCCACCGGCGGGGGTTACCTACGAGCAGTACTTC. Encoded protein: CASSYPPAGVTYEQYF.

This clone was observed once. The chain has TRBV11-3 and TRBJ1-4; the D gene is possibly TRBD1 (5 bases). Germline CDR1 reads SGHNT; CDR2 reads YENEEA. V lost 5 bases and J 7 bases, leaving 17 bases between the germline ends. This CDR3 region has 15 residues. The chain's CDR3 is CASSHGHGAVEKLFF. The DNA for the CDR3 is TGTGCCAGCAGCCATGGGCACGGGGCAGTTGAAAAACTGTTTTTT.

CDR3 region: CASSYSIAEEQFF. The CDR3 nucleotides read TGTGCCAGCAGTTACTCGATCGCCGAGGAGCAGTTCTTC. This chain uses TRBV6-5 with TRBJ2-1; D gene ambiguous. This CDR3 contains 13 residues. V was clipped by 0 bases and J by 10 bases, with 10 bases between them. Looked up from germline, CDR1 is MNHEY and CDR2 is SVGAGI.